Below, 14 T cell receptor beta chains from the same sample are listed, as sequenced in a study of T-cell memory formation after mild COVID-19 (dated by TCRdb to the early 2020s). The receptor library was made with 5' RACE. For sequencing, an Illumina NovaSeq 6000 was employed. In-frame beta chains were kept once TCRdb had trimmed the public reads at Q25 with fastp and called clones with MiXCR. Every CDR3 protein is listed once, alongside the most common genes and DNA of its rows. The sample includes 85,000 to 130,000 distinct CDR3 sequences, with 11% observed a single time. The top ten constitute approximately 39% of the sample. The sequenced sample was PBMCs or a T cell subset sorted from them (not recorded which). All receptors come from a man aged 18 to 35 who had mild COVID-19 (a few samples of this study predate the infection). The sample titles of this study are shuffled in the database, so cell type and time point are left out; the donor was told from shared clones.

This clonotype was counted a few times. The chain employs TRBV28 and TRBJ2-5; 11 bases map to TRBD2. The CDR3 covers 16 residues. Germline CDR1 reads MDHEN; CDR2 reads SYDVKM. V lost 7 bases, J lost 2 bases, and 9 bases stayed unmatched. This CDR3 is CASNPGRLAGQETQYF. The CDR3 DNA sequence: TGTGCCAGCAATCCGGGCCGACTAGCGGGACAAGAGACCCAGTACTTC. Full variable domain (missing parts from reference TRBV28 and TRBJ2-5): DVKVTQSSRYLVKRTGEKVFLECVQDMDHENMFWYRQDPGLGLRLIYFSYDVKMKEKGDIPEGYSVSREKKERFSLILESASTNQTSMYLCASNPGRLAGQETQYFGPGTRLLVL.

About this clonotype itself: No conserved phenylalanine or tryptophan is present at the end of the CDR3, so a read error is the likely explanation. The chain carries TRBV7-9 and TRBJ2-5, with 7 bases fitting TRBD2. The CDR3 has 15 amino acids. Trimming at V came to 5 bases and at J to 2 bases, leaving 8 bases not matched to a gene. From germline, CDR1 is SEHNR and CDR2 FQNEAQ (reference sequence). This CDR3 reads CASSPVPAGQETQYL. The CDR3 nucleotides are TGTGCCAGCAGCCCCGTCCCAGCGGGGCAAGAGACCCAGTACTTA.

This clonotype showed up just a few times. V is TRBV4-3 and J is TRBJ2-1; perhaps TRBD1 as D (6 bases). The CDR3 extends over 14 amino acids. V gave up 0 bases and J gave up 5 bases, with 8 bases separating them. Germline CDR1 is LGHNA and CDR2 is YSLEER. The CDR3: CASSQEQGNNEQFF. Written as DNA, the CDR3 is TGCGCCAGCAGCCAAGAACAGGGAAACAATGAGCAGTTCTTC.

The V gene is TRBV10-3, the J gene TRBJ1-2; 8 bases match TRBD1. With V trimmed by 6 bases and J by 3 bases, 0 bases remained unmatched. The CDR3 is 12 amino acids. CDR1 ENHRY and CDR2 SYGVKD come from the germline V gene. CDR3 sequence: CAIRGQDYGYTF. CDR3 coding DNA: TGTGCCATCAGGGGACAGGACTATGGCTACACCTTC.

V and J are TRBV7-9 and TRBJ2-7, with 7 nucleotides matching TRBD1. CDR3 length equals 14 residues. Trimming at V came to 4 bases and at J to 7 bases, leaving 10 bases not matched to a gene. Germline assignment: CDR1 SEHNR and CDR2 FQNEAQ (reference sequence). CDR3: CASSSPTGLVEQYF. As DNA, the CDR3 is TGTGCCAGCAGCTCGCCGACAGGGCTCGTAGAGCAGTACTTC.

This clonotype was detected a few times. V usage is TRBV6-5 and J usage is TRBJ1-5; 9 nucleotides match TRBD1. The CDR3 loop spans 13 amino acids. With 6 bases clipped from V and 5 bases from J, the junction kept 2 bases outside the gene matches. In germline, CDR1 is MNHEY, CDR2 SVGAGI. The CDR3 reads CASSRTGDQPQHF. The CDR3 DNA follows: TGTGCCAGCAGCAGGACAGGGGATCAGCCCCAGCATTTT.

The chain carries TRBV4-1 and TRBJ1-5, with 7 bases aligning to TRBD1. V lost 5 bases, J lost 2 bases, and 9 bases stayed unmatched. This CDR3 is built from 16 residues. Germline V gene lookup returns CDR1 MGHRA and CDR2 YSYEKL. The CDR3 reads CASSAPGGLGNQPQHF. The DNA for the CDR3 is TGCGCCAGCAGCGCCCCAGGGGGGTTGGGCAATCAGCCCCAGCATTTT.

This clonotype appeared a few times. The rearrangement uses TRBV6-6 and TRBJ2-3, with a possible D match to TRBD2 (6 bases). Trimming removed 2 bases from V and 2 bases from J, with 8 bases in between. CDR3 size: 14 residues. From germline, CDR1 is MNHNY and CDR2 SVGAGI (reference sequence). In DNA, the CDR3 is TGTGCCAGCAGTTACGAGCGGGTCACAGATACGCAGTATTTT. Residues: CASSYERVTDTQYF.

This clonotype was counted many times. The V call is TRBV20-1, the J call TRBJ2-1; D not resolved. This CDR3 has 13 amino acids. Trimming shortened V by 8 bases and J by 8 bases, and 19 bases separated the two germline ends. Germline values: CDR1 DFQATT, CDR2 SNEGSKA (reference sequence). The CDR3 nucleotides are TGCAGTTCGAATCCTTACACGTTGTATGAGCAGTTCTTC. It is translated as CSSNPYTLYEQFF.

There are a few counts of this clonotype. The CDR3 here is CASRPGGEDSVTNEKLFF. The CDR3 DNA reads TGTGCCAGCCGCCCTGGGGGGGAGGACTCGGTAACTAATGAAAAACTGTTTTTT. The gene calls are TRBV27 and TRBJ1-4, with a possible D match to TRBD1 (5 bases). The CDR3 covers 18 residues. V shed 8 bases and J shed 1 base, with 23 bases lying between them. The germline CDR1 and CDR2 sequences are MNHEY and SMNVEV (reference sequence).

The chain has TRBV21-1 and TRBJ2-7; TRBD1, the table's D call, was not compared with the DNA. TRBV21-1 counts as a pseudogene. This CDR3 has 15 residues. The CDR3 sequence is CASSETGTCSYEQYV. The CDR3 region has the DNA TGTGCCAGCAGCGAGACAGGGACCTGCTCCTACGAGCAGTACGTC.

The table lists this clonotype with many counts. The chain employs TRBV27 and TRBJ2-7; the D gene is possibly TRBD1 (5 bases). Trimming took off 4 bases at V and 2 bases at J, with 12 bases between the two ends. The germline V gene encodes CDR1 MNHEY and CDR2 SMNVEV (reference sequence). The CDR3 loop spans 14 amino acids. This CDR3 is CASSWAGPTYEQYF. Here the CDR3 DNA reads TGTGCCAGCAGTTGGGCAGGGCCCACCTACGAGCAGTACTTC.

This clonotype was counted between two and nine times. This chain links TRBV9 with TRBJ1-2; D unclear. The V end was cut by 0 bases, the J end by 11 bases, with 8 bases between. This CDR3 comprises 11 residues. The germline V gene has CDR1 SGDLS and CDR2 YYNGEE. The CDR3 sequence is CASSVGVWYTF. For the CDR3, the DNA is TGTGCCAGCAGCGTAGGGGTGTGGTACACCTTC.

Ten or more counts support this clonotype. The chain carries TRBV19 and TRBJ2-1; D remains ambiguous. Germline V gene data show CDR1 as LNHDA and CDR2 as SQIVND (reference sequence). V lost 3 bases and J lost 6, with 9 bases in between. The CDR3 extends over 13 amino acids. The CDR3: CASSIDGFNEQFF. The CDR3 DNA reads as TGTGCCAGTAGTATCGACGGCTTCAATGAGCAGTTCTTC.